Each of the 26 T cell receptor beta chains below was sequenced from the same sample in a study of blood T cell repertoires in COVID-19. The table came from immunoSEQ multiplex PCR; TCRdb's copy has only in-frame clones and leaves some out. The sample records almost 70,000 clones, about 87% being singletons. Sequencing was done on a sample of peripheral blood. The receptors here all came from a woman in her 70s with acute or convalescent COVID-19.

For the CDR3, the DNA is TGTGCCAGTAGGGCGGGACTAGCGGGAGTCGGTACCGGGGAGCTGTTTTTT. This encodes CASRAGLAGVGTGELFF. The chain combines TRBV19 with TRBJ2-2, with TRBD2 identical over 14 bases. CDR1 and CDR2 (germline): LNHDA, SQIVND (reference sequence). The CDR3 totals 17 residues. The V segment lost 6 bases and the J segment 5 bases; nucleotides outside the gene matches: 8. Combining the CDR3 with reference TRBV19 and TRBJ2-2 gives the whole variable domain DGGITQSPKYLFRKEGQNVTLSCEQNLNHDAMYWYRQDPGQGLRLIYYSQIVNDFQKGDIAEGYSVSREKKESFPLTVTSAQKNPTAFYLCASRAGLAGVGTGELFFGEGSRLTVL.

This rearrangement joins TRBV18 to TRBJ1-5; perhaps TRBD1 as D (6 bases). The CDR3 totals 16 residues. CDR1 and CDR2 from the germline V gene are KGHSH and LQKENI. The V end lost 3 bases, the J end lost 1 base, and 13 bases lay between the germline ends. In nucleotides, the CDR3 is TGTGCCAGCTCACCTAGGATGGACAGAAGCAATCAGCCCCAGCATTTT. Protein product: CASSPRMDRSNQPQHF.

The CDR3 spells CASRLRGANTEAFF. The CDR3 DNA sequence: TGTGCCAGCCGCCTTCGGGGGGCGAACACTGAAGCTTTCTTT. V gene TRBV28 combines with J gene TRBJ1-1; D perhaps matches TRBD1 (6 bases). CDR1 MDHEN and CDR2 SYDVKM come from the germline V gene. The CDR3 totals 14 residues. V lost 8 bases and J 1 base, leaving 14 bases between the germline ends. The full variable domain, completed using reference TRBV28 and TRBJ1-1, is DVKVTQSSRYLVKRTGEKVFLECVQDMDHENMFWYRQDPGLGLRLIYFSYDVKMKEKGDIPEGYSVSREKKERFSLILESASTNQTSMYLCASRLRGANTEAFFGQGTRLTVV.

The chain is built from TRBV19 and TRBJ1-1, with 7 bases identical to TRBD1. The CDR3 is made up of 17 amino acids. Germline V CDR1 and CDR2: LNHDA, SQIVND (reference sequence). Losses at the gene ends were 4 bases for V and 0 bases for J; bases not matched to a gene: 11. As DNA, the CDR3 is TGTGCCAGTAGTACCGTGACAGGGCTCGGCATGAACACTGAAGCTTTCTTT. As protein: CASSTVTGLGMNTEAFF.

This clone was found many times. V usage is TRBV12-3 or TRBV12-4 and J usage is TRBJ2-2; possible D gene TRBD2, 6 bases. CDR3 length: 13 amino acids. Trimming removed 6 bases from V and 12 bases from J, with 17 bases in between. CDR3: CASSPPAGWQLFF. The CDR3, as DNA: TGTGCCAGCAGCCCCCCCGCGGGATGGCAGCTGTTTTTT.

The CDR3 DNA is TGTGCTAGTGGTTTGACCTCCCTCAGAGGAGACTCGTACTTC. Its protein is CASGLTSLRGDSYF. The chain combines TRBV12-5 with TRBJ2-7; D is undetermined. Germline-derived CDR1 and CDR2 are LGHNT and FRNRAP. The V end lost 2 bases, the J end lost 12 bases, and 20 bases lay between the germline ends. The CDR3 is made up of 14 amino acids. Full variable domain (missing parts from reference TRBV12-5 and TRBJ2-7): DARVTQTPRHKVTEMGQEVTMRCQPILGHNTVFWYRQTMMQGLELLAYFRNRAPLDDSGMPKDRFSAEMPDATLATLKIQPSEPRDSAVYFCASGLTSLRGDSYFGPGTRLTVT.

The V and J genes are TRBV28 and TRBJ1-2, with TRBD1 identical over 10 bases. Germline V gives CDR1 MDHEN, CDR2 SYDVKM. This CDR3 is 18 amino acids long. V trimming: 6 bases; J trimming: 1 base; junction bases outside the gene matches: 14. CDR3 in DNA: TGTGCCAGCAGCCCCGGGACAGGGGACAATGAATATAACTATGGCTACACCTTC. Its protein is CASSPGTGDNEYNYGYTF.

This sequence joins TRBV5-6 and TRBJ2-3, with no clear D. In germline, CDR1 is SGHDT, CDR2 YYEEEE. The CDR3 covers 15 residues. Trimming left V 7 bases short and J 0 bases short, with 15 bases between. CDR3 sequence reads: CASGLRLSSTDTQYF. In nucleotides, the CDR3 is TGTGCCAGCGGTCTGCGTCTTTCTAGCACAGATACGCAGTATTTT.

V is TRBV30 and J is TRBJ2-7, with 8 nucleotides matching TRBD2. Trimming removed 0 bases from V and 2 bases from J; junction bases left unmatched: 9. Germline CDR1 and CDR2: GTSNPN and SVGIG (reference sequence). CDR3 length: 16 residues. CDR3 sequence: CAWSVLAARGAYEQYF. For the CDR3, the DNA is TGTGCCTGGAGTGTACTAGCGGCGAGGGGGGCCTACGAGCAGTACTTC.

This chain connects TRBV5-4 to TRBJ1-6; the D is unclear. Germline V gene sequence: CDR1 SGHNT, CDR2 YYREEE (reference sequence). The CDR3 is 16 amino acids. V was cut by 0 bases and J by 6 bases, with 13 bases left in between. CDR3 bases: TGTGCCAGCAGCTTGGGGAACCTTCGCGGTAATTCACCCCTCCACTTT. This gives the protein CASSLGNLRGNSPLHF.

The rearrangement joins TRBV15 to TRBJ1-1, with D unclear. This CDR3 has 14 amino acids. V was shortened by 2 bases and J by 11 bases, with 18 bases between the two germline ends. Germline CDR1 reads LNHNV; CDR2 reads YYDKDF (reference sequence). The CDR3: CATSRRPNGRVAFF. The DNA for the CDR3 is TGTGCCACCAGCAGACGGCCAAACGGGAGGGTTGCTTTCTTT.

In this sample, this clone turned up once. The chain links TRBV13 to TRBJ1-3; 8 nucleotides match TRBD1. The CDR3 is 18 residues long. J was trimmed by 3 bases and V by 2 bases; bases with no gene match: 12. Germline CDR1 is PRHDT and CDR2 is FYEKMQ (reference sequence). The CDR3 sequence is CASSLTQGAMENGNTIYF. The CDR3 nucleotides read TGTGCCAGCAGCTTAACCCAGGGGGCCATGGAGAATGGAAACACCATATATTTT.

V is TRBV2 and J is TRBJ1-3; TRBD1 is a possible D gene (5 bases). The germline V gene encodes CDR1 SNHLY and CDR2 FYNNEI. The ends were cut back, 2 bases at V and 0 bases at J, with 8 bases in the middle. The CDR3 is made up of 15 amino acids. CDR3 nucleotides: TGTGCCAGCAGTGAACAGGGCACCTCTGGAAACACCATATATTTT. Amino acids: CASSEQGTSGNTIYF.

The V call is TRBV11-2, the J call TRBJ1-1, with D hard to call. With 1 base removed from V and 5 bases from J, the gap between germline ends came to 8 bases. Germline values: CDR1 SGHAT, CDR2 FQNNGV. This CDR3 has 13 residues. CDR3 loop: CASSLGERTEAFF. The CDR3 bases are TGTGCCAGCAGCTTAGGGGAGAGAACTGAAGCTTTCTTT.

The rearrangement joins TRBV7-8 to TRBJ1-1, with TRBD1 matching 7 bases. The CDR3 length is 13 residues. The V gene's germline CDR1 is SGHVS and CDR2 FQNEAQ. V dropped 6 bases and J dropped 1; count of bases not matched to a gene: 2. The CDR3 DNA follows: TGTGCCAGCAGTCGGGACAGGAACACTGAAGCTTTCTTT. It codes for CASSRDRNTEAFF.

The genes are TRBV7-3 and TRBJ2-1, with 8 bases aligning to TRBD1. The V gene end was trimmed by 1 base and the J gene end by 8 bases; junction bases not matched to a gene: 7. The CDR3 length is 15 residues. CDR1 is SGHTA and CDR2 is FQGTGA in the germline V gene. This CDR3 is CASSLSRGPFDEQFF. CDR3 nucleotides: TGTGCCAGCAGCTTAAGCAGGGGGCCCTTTGATGAGCAGTTCTTC. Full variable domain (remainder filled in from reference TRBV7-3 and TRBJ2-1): GAGVSQTPSNKVTEKGKYVELRCDPISGHTALYWYRQSLGQGPEFLIYFQGTGAADDSGLPNDRFFAVRPEGSVSTLKIQRTERGDSAVYLCASSLSRGPFDEQFFGPGTRLTVL.

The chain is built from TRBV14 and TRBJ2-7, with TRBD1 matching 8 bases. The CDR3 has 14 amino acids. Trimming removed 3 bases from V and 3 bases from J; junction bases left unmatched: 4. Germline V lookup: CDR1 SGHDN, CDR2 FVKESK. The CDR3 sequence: CASSQRQGNYEQYF. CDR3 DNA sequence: TGTGCCAGCAGCCAGCGACAGGGGAACTACGAGCAGTACTTC. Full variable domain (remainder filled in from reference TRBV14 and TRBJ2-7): EAGVTQFPSHSVIEKGQTVTLRCDPISGHDNLYWYRRVMGKEIKFLLHFVKESKQDESGMPNNRFLAERTGGTYSTLKVQPAELEDSGVYFCASSQRQGNYEQYFGPGTRLTVT.

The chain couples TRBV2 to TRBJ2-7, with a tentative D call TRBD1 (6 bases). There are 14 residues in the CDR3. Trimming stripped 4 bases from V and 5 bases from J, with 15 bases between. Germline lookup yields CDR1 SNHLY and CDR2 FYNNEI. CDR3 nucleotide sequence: TGTGCCAGCAGTGCTACAGGGTGGGTTGACGAGCAGTACTTC. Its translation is CASSATGWVDEQYF.

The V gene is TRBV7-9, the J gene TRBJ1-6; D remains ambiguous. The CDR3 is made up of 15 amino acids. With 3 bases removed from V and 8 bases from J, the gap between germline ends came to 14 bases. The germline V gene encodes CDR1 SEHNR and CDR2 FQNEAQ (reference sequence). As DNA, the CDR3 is TGTGCCAGCAGCTTTACGGGTCTGCCGGATTCACCCCTCCACTTT. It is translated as CASSFTGLPDSPLHF.

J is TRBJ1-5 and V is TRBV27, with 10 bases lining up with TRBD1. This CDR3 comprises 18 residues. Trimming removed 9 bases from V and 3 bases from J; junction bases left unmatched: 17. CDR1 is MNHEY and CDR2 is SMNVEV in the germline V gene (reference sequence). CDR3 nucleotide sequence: TGTGCCAGTTCCGGCCTAGTTTCGGGACAGGGGAACAATCAGCCCCAGCATTTT. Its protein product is CASSGLVSGQGNNQPQHF.

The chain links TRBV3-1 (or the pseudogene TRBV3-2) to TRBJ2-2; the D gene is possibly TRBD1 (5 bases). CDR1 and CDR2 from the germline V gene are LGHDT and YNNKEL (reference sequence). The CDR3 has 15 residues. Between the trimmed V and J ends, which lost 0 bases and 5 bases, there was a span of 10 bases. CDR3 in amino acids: CASSQEGPRTGELFF. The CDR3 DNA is TGTGCCAGCAGCCAAGAGGGGCCCCGGACCGGGGAGCTGTTTTTT.

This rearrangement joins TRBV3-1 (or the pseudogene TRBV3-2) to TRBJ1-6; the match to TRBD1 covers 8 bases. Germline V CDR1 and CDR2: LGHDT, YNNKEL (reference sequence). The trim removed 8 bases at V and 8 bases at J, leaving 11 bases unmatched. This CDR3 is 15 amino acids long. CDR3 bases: TGTGCCAGCGCAAAGGGGGACAGGCAGTATTCACCCCTCCACTTT. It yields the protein CASAKGDRQYSPLHF.

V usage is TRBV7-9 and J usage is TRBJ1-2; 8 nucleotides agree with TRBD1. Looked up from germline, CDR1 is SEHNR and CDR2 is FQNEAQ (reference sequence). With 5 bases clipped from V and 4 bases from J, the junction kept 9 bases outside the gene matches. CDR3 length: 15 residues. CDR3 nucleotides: TGTGCCAGCAGCCCGTTGACAGGGGTGGGCTATGGCTACACCTTC. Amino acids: CASSPLTGVGYGYTF. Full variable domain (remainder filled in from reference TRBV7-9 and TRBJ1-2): DTGVSQNPRHKITKRGQNVTFRCDPISEHNRLYWYRQTLGQGPEFLTYFQNEAQLEKSRLLSDRFSAERPKGSFSTLEIQRTEQGDSAMYLCASSPLTGVGYGYTFGSGTRLTVV.

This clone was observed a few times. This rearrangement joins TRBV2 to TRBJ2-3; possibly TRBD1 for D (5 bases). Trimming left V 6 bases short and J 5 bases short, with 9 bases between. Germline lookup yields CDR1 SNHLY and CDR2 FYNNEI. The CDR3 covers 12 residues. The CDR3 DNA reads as TGTGCCAGCAGGGGGCAGGGAGATACGCAGTATTTT. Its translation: CASRGQGDTQYF.

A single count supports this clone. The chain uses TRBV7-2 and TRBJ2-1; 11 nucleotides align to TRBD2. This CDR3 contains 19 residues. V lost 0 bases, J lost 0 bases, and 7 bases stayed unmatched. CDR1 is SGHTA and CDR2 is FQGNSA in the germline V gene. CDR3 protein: CASSLAGTSGNPSYNEQFF. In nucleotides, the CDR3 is TGTGCCAGCAGCTTAGCGGGGACTAGCGGAAACCCCTCCTACAATGAGCAGTTCTTC.

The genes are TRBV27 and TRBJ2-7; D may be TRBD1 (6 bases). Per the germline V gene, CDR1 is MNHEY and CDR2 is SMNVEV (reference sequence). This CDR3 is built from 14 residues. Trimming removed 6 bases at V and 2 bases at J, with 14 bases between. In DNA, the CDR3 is TGTGCCAGCAGCCAGCTTGGGACAACCTACGAGCAGTACTTC. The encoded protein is CASSQLGTTYEQYF.